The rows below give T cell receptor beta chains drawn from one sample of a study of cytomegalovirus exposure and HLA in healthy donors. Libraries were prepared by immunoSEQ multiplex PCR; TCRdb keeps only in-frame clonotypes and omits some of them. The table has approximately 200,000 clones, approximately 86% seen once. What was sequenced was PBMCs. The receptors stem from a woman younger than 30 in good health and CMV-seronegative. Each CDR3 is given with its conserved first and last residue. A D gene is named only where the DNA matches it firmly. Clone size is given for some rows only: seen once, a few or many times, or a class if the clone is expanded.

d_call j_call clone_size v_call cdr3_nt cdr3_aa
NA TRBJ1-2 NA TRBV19 TGTGCCAGTAGTATATTGGGGGCCCACTATGGCTACACCTTC CASSILGAHYGYTF
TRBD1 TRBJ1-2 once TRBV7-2 TGTGCCAGCAGCCCCGGGGGACAGAGAAATGGCTACACCTTC CASSPGGQRNGYTF
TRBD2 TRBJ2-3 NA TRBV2 TGTGCCAGCAGTGGTTTACTAGCGGGAGGCACAGATACGCAGTATTTT CASSGLLAGGTDTQYF
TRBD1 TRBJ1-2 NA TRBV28 TGTGCCAGCAGTTCAAAGGCCAGGACAGGGGGCGCGGGATACTATGGCTACACCTTC CASSSKARTGGAGYYGYTF
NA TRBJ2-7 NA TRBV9 TGTGCCAGCAGCTACGACAGCTTGAGCTCCTACGAGCAGTACTTC CASSYDSLSSYEQYF
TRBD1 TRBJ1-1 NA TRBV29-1 TGCAGCGTAGAACAGGGGGTGATGAACACTGAAGCTTTCTTT CSVEQGVMNTEAFF
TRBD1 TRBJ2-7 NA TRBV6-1 TGTGCCAGTACCAAGGGACAGGGGTACTACGAGCAGTACTTC CASTKGQGYYEQYF
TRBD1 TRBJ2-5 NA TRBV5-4 TGTGCCAGCAGCTTGGCGGGACAGGGGGGAGAGACCCAGTACTTC CASSLAGQGGETQYF
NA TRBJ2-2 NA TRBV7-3 TGTGCCAGCAGCTCGTCCGGGAGCCACACCGGGGAGCTGTTTTTT CASSSSGSHTGELFF
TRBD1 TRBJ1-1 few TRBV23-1 TGCGCCAGCAGTCACAACAGGGGCCGGAACACTGAAGCTTTCTTT CASSHNRGRNTEAFF
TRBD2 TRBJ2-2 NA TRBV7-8 TGTGCCAGCAGCTCGACTAGCGGAGTGAACACCGGGGAGCTGTTTTTT CASSSTSGVNTGELFF
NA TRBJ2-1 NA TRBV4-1 TGCGCCAGCAGCCAAACTCCGGGAGAGGGGAGGCCCTACAATGAGCAGTTCTTC CASSQTPGEGRPYNEQFF
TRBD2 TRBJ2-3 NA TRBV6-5 TGTGCCAGCAGTCCGAGACTAGCGGGAGCAGATACGCAGTATTTT CASSPRLAGADTQYF
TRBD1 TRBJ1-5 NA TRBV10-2 TGCGCCAGCGCGGACAGGGATTTTAGCAATCAGCCCCAGCATTTT CASADRDFSNQPQHF
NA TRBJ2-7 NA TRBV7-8 TGTGCCAGCAGCCAACAGGGTCTGGGCGAGCAGTACTTC CASSQQGLGEQYF
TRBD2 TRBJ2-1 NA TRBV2 TGTGCCAGCAGACCAACTAGCGGGTCTTACAATGAGCAGTTCTTC CASRPTSGSYNEQFF
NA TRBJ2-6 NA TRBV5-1 TGCGCCAGCAGCTTAAGCGACCCTGGGGCCAACGTCCTGACTTTC CASSLSDPGANVLTF
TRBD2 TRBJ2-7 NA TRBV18 TGTGCCAGCTCACCACCGGAGCCTAGCGGGAGTTTCTACGAGCAGTACTTC CASSPPEPSGSFYEQYF
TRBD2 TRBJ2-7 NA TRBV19 TGTGCCAGTAGCCAACTAGCGGGAGGCTCCTACGAGCAGTACTTC CASSQLAGGSYEQYF
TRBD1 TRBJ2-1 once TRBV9 TGTGCCAGCAGCGTAGGGACAGCACATTACAGGGGGCAGTTCTTC CASSVGTAHYRGQFF
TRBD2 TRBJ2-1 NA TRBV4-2 TGTGCCAGCAGCCAAGAGGTCACTAGCGGGAGGATTAATGAGCAGTTCTTC CASSQEVTSGRINEQFF
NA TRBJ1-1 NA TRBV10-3 TGTGCCACCGCGTCAAAATCGAACACTGAAGCTTTCTTT CATASKSNTEAFF
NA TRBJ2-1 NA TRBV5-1 TGCGCCAGCAGCTTGGGGGAAGTCGGGGGTCAGGAGCAGTTCTTC CASSLGEVGGQEQFF
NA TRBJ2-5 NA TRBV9 TGTGCCAGCAGCGTAGCTGGAGGGGAGACCCAGTACTTC CASSVAGGETQYF
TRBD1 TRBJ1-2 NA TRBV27 TGTGCCAGCAGTTTACGGCCGGGACAGGGCATTGGTGGCTACACCTTC CASSLRPGQGIGGYTF
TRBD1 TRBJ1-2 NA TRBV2 TGTGCCAGCAGGTATACCGGGACAGGGAGCTACACCTTC CASRYTGTGSYTF
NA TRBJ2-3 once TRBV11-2 TGTGCCAGCAGCTCACCCGGAGGACCCCCAGATACGCAGTATTTT CASSSPGGPPDTQYF
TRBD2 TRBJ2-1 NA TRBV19 TGTGCCAGTGGGATGAGCGGGAGGCCGGACGATGAGCAGTTCTTC CASGMSGRPDDEQFF
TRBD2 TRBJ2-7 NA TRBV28 TGTGCCAGCAGTTACGGACTAGCGGGAGGGTACGAGCAGTACTTC CASSYGLAGGYEQYF
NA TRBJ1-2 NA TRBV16 TGTGCCAGCAGCCCTGATGCGGGACGAAAGGACGCTAACTATGGCTACACCTTC CASSPDAGRKDANYGYTF
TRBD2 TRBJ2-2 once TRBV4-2 TGTGCCAGCAGCCAAATTGAGAGCGGGAGTTCACACACCGGGGAGCTGTTTTTT CASSQIESGSSHTGELFF
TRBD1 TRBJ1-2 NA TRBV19 TGTGCCAGTAGTATGGGAACAGGGGGCAACTATGGCTACACCTTC CASSMGTGGNYGYTF
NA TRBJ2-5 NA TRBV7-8 TGTGCCAGCAGCTTAGGATCTAGTGAGACCCAGTACTTC CASSLGSSETQYF
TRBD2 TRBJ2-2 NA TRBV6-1 TGTGCCAGCAGTGGCGCGGGAGGAATCACCGGGGAGCTGTTTTTT CASSGAGGITGELFF
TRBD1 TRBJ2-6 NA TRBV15 TGTGCCACCAGCAGAAAGACAGGGTCTGGGGCCAACGTCCTGACTTTC CATSRKTGSGANVLTF
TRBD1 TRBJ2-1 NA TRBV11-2 TGTGCCAGCAGCATGGACAGGGGCTCCTACAATGAGCAGTTCTTC CASSMDRGSYNEQFF
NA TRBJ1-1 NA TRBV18 TGTGCCAGCTCACCGACTGAAGACACTGAAGCTTTCTTT CASSPTEDTEAFF
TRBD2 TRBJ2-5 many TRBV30 TGTGCCTGGAATACCGCGGGAGCGGCTCAAGAGACCCAGTACTTC CAWNTAGAAQETQYF
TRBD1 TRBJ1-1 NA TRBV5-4 TGTGCCAGCAGCTCAGGGACAGGAAAAGCTTTCTTT CASSSGTGKAFF
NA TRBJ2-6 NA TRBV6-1 TGTGCCAGCAGTGAAAAGGGTTGGAAGGGGGAATACTCTGGGGCCAACGTCCTGACTTTC CASSEKGWKGEYSGANVLTF
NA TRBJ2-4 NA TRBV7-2 TGTGCCAGCAGCTTATCGCCGGGTCCTCAAAACATTCAGTACTTC CASSLSPGPQNIQYF
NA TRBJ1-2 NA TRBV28 TGTGCCAGCAGTCTCCCGTCGGCAGGGGCCCTTGGGGGCTACACCTTC CASSLPSAGALGGYTF
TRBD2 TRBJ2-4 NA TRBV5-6 TGTGCCAGCAGCTTGCGGCTTAGCGGGAGAATTGAGGTCAAAAACATTCAGTACTTC CASSLRLSGRIEVKNIQYF
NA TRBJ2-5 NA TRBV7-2 TGTGCCAGCAGCTCCCAGCCGACGGGGACCCAGTACTTC CASSSQPTGTQYF
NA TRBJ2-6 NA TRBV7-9 TGTGCCAGCAGCTTTCAGGGAACTGGGGCCAACGTCCTGACTTTC CASSFQGTGANVLTF
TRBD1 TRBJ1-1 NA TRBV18 TGTGCCAGCTCACCGGGACAGGGTACTGAAGCTTTCTTT CASSPGQGTEAFF
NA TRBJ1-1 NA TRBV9 TGTGCCAGCAGCGTAGCGGGGGGCGGGGACACTGAAGCTTTCTTT CASSVAGGGDTEAFF
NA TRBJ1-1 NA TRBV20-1 TGCACCCCGGGGTTGGACACTGAAGCTTTCTTT CTPGLDTEAFF
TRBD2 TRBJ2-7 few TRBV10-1 TGCGCCAGCAGTGAGACCAGCGGGAGTGTCTACGAGCAGTACTTC CASSETSGSVYEQYF
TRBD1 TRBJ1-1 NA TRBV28 TGTGCCAGCAGTTTACCTAGACAGGGGTCATCGAACACTGAAGCTTTCTTT CASSLPRQGSSNTEAFF
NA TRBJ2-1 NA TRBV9 TGTGCCAGCACCTTGGGCCCGGGATCCTACAATGAGCAGTTCTTC CASTLGPGSYNEQFF
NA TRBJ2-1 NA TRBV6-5 TGTGCCAGCAGTTACGACGGGGGGCTGTCAAACAATGAGCAGTTCTTC CASSYDGGLSNNEQFF
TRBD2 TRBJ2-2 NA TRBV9 TGTGCCAGCAGCGTAGGGCTAGCGGGAGCAACCGGGGAGCTGTTTTTT CASSVGLAGATGELFF